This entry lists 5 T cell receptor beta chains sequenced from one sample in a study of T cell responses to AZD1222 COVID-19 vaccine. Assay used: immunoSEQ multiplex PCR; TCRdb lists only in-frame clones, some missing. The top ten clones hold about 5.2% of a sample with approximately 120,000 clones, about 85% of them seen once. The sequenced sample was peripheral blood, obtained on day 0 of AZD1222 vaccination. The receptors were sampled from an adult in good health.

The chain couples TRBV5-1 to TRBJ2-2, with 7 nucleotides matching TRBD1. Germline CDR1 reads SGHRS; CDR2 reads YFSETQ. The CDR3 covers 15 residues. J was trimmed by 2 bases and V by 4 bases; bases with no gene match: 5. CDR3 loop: CASSPGQINTGELFF. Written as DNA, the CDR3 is TGCGCCAGCAGCCCGGGACAGATTAACACCGGGGAGCTGTTTTTT.

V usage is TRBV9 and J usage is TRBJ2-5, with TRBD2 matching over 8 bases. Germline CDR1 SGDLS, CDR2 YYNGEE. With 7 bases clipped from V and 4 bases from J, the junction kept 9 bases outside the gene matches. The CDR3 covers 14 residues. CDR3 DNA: TGTGCCAGCGGGCCCGGCGGGGGGCCAGAGACCCAGTACTTC. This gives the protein CASGPGGGPETQYF. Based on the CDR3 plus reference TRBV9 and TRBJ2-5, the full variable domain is DSGVTQTPKHLITATGQRVTLRCSPRSGDLSVYWYQQSLDQGLQFLIQYYNGEERAKGNILERFSAQQFPDLHSELNLSSLELGDSALYFCASGPGGGPETQYFGPGTRLLVL.

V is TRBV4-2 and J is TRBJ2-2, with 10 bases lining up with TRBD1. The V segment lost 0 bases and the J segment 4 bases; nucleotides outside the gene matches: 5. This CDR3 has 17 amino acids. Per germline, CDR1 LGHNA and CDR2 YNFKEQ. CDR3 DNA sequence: TGTGCCAGCAGCCAAGATCAGGGACAGGGGAGCACCGGGGAGCTGTTTTTT. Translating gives CASSQDQGQGSTGELFF.

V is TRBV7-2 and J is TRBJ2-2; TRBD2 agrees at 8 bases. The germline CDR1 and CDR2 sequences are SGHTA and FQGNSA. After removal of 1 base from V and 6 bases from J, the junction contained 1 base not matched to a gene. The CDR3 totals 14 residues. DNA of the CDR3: TGTGCCAGCAGCTTAGTCGGGAGGGCCGGGGAGCTGTTTTTT. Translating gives CASSLVGRAGELFF. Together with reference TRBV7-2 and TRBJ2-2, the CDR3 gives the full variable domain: GAGVSQSPSNKVTEKGKDVELRCDPISGHTALYWYRQSLGQGLEFLIYFQGNSAPDKSGLPSDRFSAERTGGSVSTLTIQRTQQEDSAVYLCASSLVGRAGELFFGEGSRLTVL.

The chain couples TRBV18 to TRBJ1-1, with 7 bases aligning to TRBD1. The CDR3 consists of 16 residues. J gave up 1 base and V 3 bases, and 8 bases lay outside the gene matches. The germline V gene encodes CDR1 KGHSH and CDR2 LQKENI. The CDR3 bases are TGTGCCAGCTCACCGCGTACGGGGACAGAGAACACTGAAGCTTTCTTT. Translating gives CASSPRTGTENTEAFF.